The 5 T cell receptor beta chains below were found in one sample sequenced in a study of T cells in Graves' hyperthyroidism and ophthalmopathy. Using RNA transcripts as the source, TCR beta CDR3 regions were amplified. The primer set for the first-round RT-PCR of the TCR CDR3 was HTBI. TCRdb redid the calling of the multiplex PCR reads with MiXCR, one entry per CDR3 protein. Here the sample spans around 250,000 distinct CDR3 sequences, 14% to 15% being singletons. Sequenced input: blood. The source is a woman aged 40 to 50 with Graves' hyperthyroidism that later progressed to Graves' ophthalmopathy.

Many counts were recorded for this clonotype. V is TRBV11-2 and J is TRBJ2-2; 11 bases agree with TRBD2. Germline values: CDR1 SGHAT, CDR2 FQNNGV. J lost 4 bases, V lost 5 bases, and 9 bases had no gene match. CDR3 length equals 17 residues. This CDR3 is CASSHTLAGAITGELFF. DNA of the CDR3: TGTGCCAGCAGCCATACACTAGCGGGAGCCATCACCGGGGAGCTGTTTTTT.

This clonotype was recorded at least ten times. V and J are TRBV5-1 and TRBJ2-5; D is unresolved. This CDR3 is built from 15 residues. Germline V gene sequence: CDR1 SGHRS, CDR2 YFSETQ. V was cut by 4 bases and J by 2 bases, with 15 bases left in between. The CDR3 here is CASSHTSTLQETQYF. The CDR3 DNA reads TGCGCCAGCAGCCACACCTCGACTCTTCAAGAGACCCAGTACTTC.

The table lists this clonotype with a few counts. The genes are TRBV19 and TRBJ2-3, with 10 bases identical to TRBD1. J lost 7 bases, V lost 5 bases, and 6 bases had no gene match. The CDR3 spans 14 residues. Per germline, CDR1 LNHDA and CDR2 SQIVND (reference sequence). The CDR3 loop reads CASSVTGGKNTQYF. The CDR3 nucleotides are TGTGCCAGTAGTGTGACAGGGGGCAAAAATACGCAGTATTTT.

The V call is TRBV5-5, the J call TRBJ2-3; 9 positions agree with TRBD1. This CDR3 has 16 residues. Germline loops: CDR1 SGHKS, CDR2 YYEKEE (reference sequence). The J segment lost 3 bases and the V segment lost 0 bases, leaving 5 bases of the junction unmatched. The CDR3: CASSLEGQGITDTQYF. The CDR3 nucleotides are TGTGCCAGCAGCTTGGAGGGACAGGGTATTACAGATACGCAGTATTTT.

This clonotype appeared many times. The chain uses TRBV28 and TRBJ2-7, with 12 bases matching TRBD2. The J segment lost 0 bases and the V segment lost 10 bases, leaving 7 bases of the junction unmatched. From germline, CDR1 is MDHEN and CDR2 SYDVKM. This CDR3 comprises 15 residues. CDR3 in amino acids: CATDGLAGSSYEQYF. CDR3 bases: TGTGCCACCGACGGACTAGCGGGGAGCTCCTACGAGCAGTACTTC.